In this sample, the clone carrying this TCR beta chain turned up a few times. Its antigen is unidentified. It was with unique molecular identifiers that the TCRbeta library was prepared. TCRdb used MiXCR to reprocess the PCR reads, holding one entry per CDR3 protein. This table holds 500,000 to 750,000 distinct CDR3 sequences, 10% to 15% found once. The CDR3 totals 14 residues. The germline gives CDR1 LNHDA, CDR2 SQIVND (reference sequence). Trimming cost V 5 bases and J 7 bases, with 18 bases left between them. These data come from a study of T-cell reconstitution after alpha-beta-depleted transplantation in children. Study-wide findings and caveats: A year post-transplant, T-cell counts and diversity derived mostly from newly produced T cells.

The starting material was PBMCs, mostly from graft donor cells, obtained 360 days after TCRalphabeta/CD19-depleted stem cell transplant. This receptor was taken from a male patient younger than 18 who had a stem cell transplant for acute myeloid leukemia, so the T cells may come from the graft donor. This chain joins TRBV19 and TRBJ2-7; perhaps TRBD2 as D (5 bases). The CDR3 sequence: CASSSGPKSGEQYF. In nucleotides, the CDR3 is TGTGCCAGTAGTTCCGGGCCAAAGTCGGGGGAGCAGTACTTC.